This is a list of T cell receptor beta chains from one sample in a study of cytomegalovirus exposure and HLA in healthy donors. The protocol was immunoSEQ multiplex PCR, while the TCRdb copy is restricted to in-frame clones and leaves out a portion. The repertoire has 150,000 to 200,000 clones, about 69% of them found once; the top ten carry 2.5% to 3.5%. What was sequenced was PBMCs. The receptors stem from a male donor in good health and CMV-seronegative. Each CDR3 is given with its conserved first and last residue. A D gene is named only where the DNA matches it firmly. The size of a clone is reported for some rows only, either as once, few or many, or as a class for expanded clones.

d_call: -; v_call: TRBV18; clone_size: -; j_call: TRBJ1-1; cdr3_aa: CASSPRTAPTEAFF; cdr3_nt: TGTGCCAGCTCACCAAGGACAGCCCCCACTGAAGCTTTCTTT
d_call: -; v_call: TRBV2; clone_size: -; j_call: TRBJ1-5; cdr3_aa: CASNGLYSNQPQHF; cdr3_nt: TGTGCCAGCAACGGTCTGTATAGCAATCAGCCCCAGCATTTT
d_call: -; v_call: TRBV7-6; clone_size: -; j_call: TRBJ2-6; cdr3_aa: CASSRNWGGAQLGANVLTF; cdr3_nt: TGTGCCAGCAGCCGAAACTGGGGGGGGGCACAACTCGGGGCCAACGTCCTGACTTTC
d_call: -; v_call: TRBV9; clone_size: once; j_call: TRBJ2-7; cdr3_aa: CASSVSPDTGPYEQYF; cdr3_nt: TGTGCCAGCAGCGTAAGCCCCGACACAGGACCCTACGAGCAGTACTTC
d_call: TRBD1; v_call: TRBV6-5; clone_size: few; j_call: TRBJ1-2; cdr3_aa: CASSHRGRSYGYTF; cdr3_nt: TGTGCCAGCAGCCACAGGGGGCGTAGCTATGGCTACACCTTC
d_call: TRBD1; v_call: TRBV6-5; clone_size: -; j_call: TRBJ1-2; cdr3_aa: CASRPDQGAHGYTF; cdr3_nt: TGTGCCAGCAGGCCCGATCAGGGGGCCCATGGCTACACCTTC
d_call: -; v_call: TRBV11-2; clone_size: -; j_call: TRBJ1-5; cdr3_aa: CASSLDDRGMDQPQHF; cdr3_nt: TGTGCCAGCAGCTTAGATGATCGGGGGATGGATCAGCCCCAGCATTTT
d_call: TRBD1; v_call: TRBV19; clone_size: once; j_call: TRBJ2-7; cdr3_aa: CASSNPTGKSTYEQYF; cdr3_nt: TGTGCCAGTAGTAACCCGACAGGGAAAAGCACCTACGAGCAGTACTTC
d_call: TRBD2; v_call: TRBV10-1; clone_size: -; j_call: TRBJ2-1; cdr3_aa: CASSGGLGGNEQFF; cdr3_nt: TGCGCCAGCAGTGGGGGACTAGGGGGGAATGAGCAGTTCTTC
d_call: -; v_call: TRBV5-1; clone_size: -; j_call: TRBJ2-3; cdr3_aa: CASKYGEVTDTQYF; cdr3_nt: TGCGCCAGCAAATATGGGGAGGTCACAGATACGCAGTATTTT
d_call: TRBD1; v_call: TRBV5-8; clone_size: once; j_call: TRBJ2-5; cdr3_aa: CASSSGQGVRQETQYF; cdr3_nt: TGTGCCAGCAGCTCGGGACAGGGGGTAAGGCAAGAGACCCAGTACTTC
d_call: TRBD1; v_call: TRBV4-1; clone_size: few; j_call: TRBJ1-5; cdr3_aa: CASSQYPRTGADQPQHF; cdr3_nt: TGCGCCAGCAGCCAATATCCACGGACAGGAGCCGATCAGCCCCAGCATTTT
d_call: -; v_call: TRBV9; clone_size: few; j_call: TRBJ1-3; cdr3_aa: CASRGDRSSGNTIYF; cdr3_nt: TGTGCCAGCAGGGGAGACAGGAGCTCTGGAAACACCATATATTTT
d_call: -; v_call: TRBV30; clone_size: once; j_call: TRBJ1-6; cdr3_aa: CAWSNQGNSPLHF; cdr3_nt: TGTGCCTGGAGCAACCAGGGGAATTCACCCCTCCACTTT
d_call: -; v_call: TRBV6-6; clone_size: -; j_call: TRBJ1-5; cdr3_aa: CASSTPGLVQPQHF; cdr3_nt: TGTGCCAGCAGTACCCCCGGACTGGTTCAGCCCCAGCATTTT
d_call: TRBD1; v_call: TRBV7-9; clone_size: -; j_call: TRBJ1-2; cdr3_aa: CASSLAPDRVYGYTF; cdr3_nt: TGTGCCAGCAGCTTAGCCCCAGACAGGGTGTATGGCTACACCTTC
d_call: TRBD1; v_call: TRBV20-1; clone_size: -; j_call: TRBJ1-5; cdr3_aa: CSLGGHQPQHF; cdr3_nt: TGCAGCTTAGGGGGCCATCAGCCCCAGCATTTT
d_call: TRBD1; v_call: TRBV29-1; clone_size: few; j_call: TRBJ1-3; cdr3_aa: CSVEQGAGGNTIYF; cdr3_nt: TGCAGCGTTGAACAGGGGGCTGGTGGAAACACCATATATTTT
d_call: -; v_call: TRBV6-5; clone_size: -; j_call: TRBJ2-7; cdr3_aa: CASSPRTPSYEQYF; cdr3_nt: TGTGCCAGCAGTCCCCGGACACCTTCCTACGAGCAGTACTTC
d_call: TRBD2; v_call: TRBV9; clone_size: -; j_call: TRBJ2-3; cdr3_aa: CASSARTSGGVDTQYF; cdr3_nt: TGTGCCAGCAGCGCCCGGACTAGCGGGGGTGTAGATACGCAGTATTTT
d_call: -; v_call: TRBV10-1; clone_size: -; j_call: TRBJ1-5; cdr3_aa: CASSEQVNQPQHF; cdr3_nt: TGCGCCAGCAGTGAACAGGTTAATCAGCCCCAGCATTTT
d_call: TRBD2; v_call: TRBV7-3; clone_size: few; j_call: TRBJ2-1; cdr3_aa: CASREGTSENEQFF; cdr3_nt: TGTGCCAGCCGCGAAGGGACTAGTGAGAATGAGCAGTTCTTC
d_call: TRBD1; v_call: TRBV7-3; clone_size: -; j_call: TRBJ2-1; cdr3_aa: CASSFVPGQGNNEQFF; cdr3_nt: TGTGCCAGCAGCTTTGTCCCGGGACAGGGGAACAATGAGCAGTTCTTC
d_call: -; v_call: TRBV30; clone_size: -; j_call: TRBJ1-5; cdr3_aa: CAWSVVGGQPQHF; cdr3_nt: TGTGCCTGGAGTGTAGTCGGAGGGCAGCCCCAGCATTTT
d_call: -; v_call: TRBV19; clone_size: few; j_call: TRBJ2-5; cdr3_aa: CASSITGVQETQYF; cdr3_nt: TGTGCCAGTAGTATAACCGGGGTCCAAGAGACCCAGTACTTC
d_call: TRBD1; v_call: TRBV12-5; clone_size: -; j_call: TRBJ1-5; cdr3_aa: CASGLSRDRGMHQPQHF; cdr3_nt: TGTGCTAGTGGTCTCAGCCGGGACAGGGGTATGCATCAGCCCCAGCATTTT
d_call: -; v_call: TRBV5-1; clone_size: few; j_call: TRBJ1-5; cdr3_aa: CASSLRGNSNQPQHF; cdr3_nt: TGCGCCAGCAGCTTAAGGGGGAATAGCAATCAGCCCCAGCATTTT
d_call: TRBD1; v_call: TRBV19; clone_size: -; j_call: TRBJ1-5; cdr3_aa: CASSIPGTGGQPQHF; cdr3_nt: TGTGCCAGTAGTATTCCCGGGACAGGGGGTCAGCCCCAGCATTTT
d_call: TRBD2; v_call: TRBV6-5; clone_size: -; j_call: TRBJ2-1; cdr3_aa: CASRESGSIHEQFF; cdr3_nt: TGTGCCAGCAGGGAAAGCGGGAGTATCCATGAGCAGTTCTTC
d_call: -; v_call: TRBV9; clone_size: once; j_call: TRBJ2-7; cdr3_aa: CASSDAIDSPYEQYF; cdr3_nt: TGTGCCAGCAGCGACGCTATCGACAGTCCCTACGAGCAGTACTTC
d_call: TRBD1; v_call: TRBV27; clone_size: few; j_call: TRBJ2-2; cdr3_aa: CASSLRGQENTGELFF; cdr3_nt: TGTGCCAGCAGTTTAAGGGGACAGGAGAACACCGGGGAGCTGTTTTTT
d_call: TRBD1; v_call: TRBV28; clone_size: -; j_call: TRBJ1-5; cdr3_aa: CASNYRGGNQPQHF; cdr3_nt: TGTGCCAGTAACTACAGGGGAGGAAATCAGCCCCAGCATTTT
d_call: -; v_call: TRBV18; clone_size: -; j_call: TRBJ2-5; cdr3_aa: CASSLGGQETQYF; cdr3_nt: TGTGCCAGCTCTCTTGGCGGTCAAGAGACCCAGTACTTC
d_call: -; v_call: TRBV6-1; clone_size: -; j_call: TRBJ1-2; cdr3_aa: CASSEGRHRSDYGYTF; cdr3_nt: TGTGCCAGCAGTGAAGGACGGCACAGGAGCGACTATGGCTACACCTTC
d_call: TRBD1; v_call: TRBV29-1; clone_size: -; j_call: TRBJ2-1; cdr3_aa: CSVDRDNNEQFF; cdr3_nt: TGCAGCGTCGACAGGGACAACAATGAGCAGTTCTTC
d_call: -; v_call: TRBV9; clone_size: -; j_call: TRBJ2-7; cdr3_aa: CASSVDWQTYEQYF; cdr3_nt: TGTGCCAGCAGCGTAGATTGGCAGACCTACGAGCAGTACTTC
d_call: -; v_call: TRBV30; clone_size: -; j_call: TRBJ1-6; cdr3_aa: CAWTESSYNSPLHF; cdr3_nt: TGTGCCTGGACAGAAAGCTCCTATAATTCACCCCTCCACTTT
d_call: -; v_call: TRBV6-5; clone_size: once; j_call: TRBJ1-3; cdr3_aa: CASSFSGNSGNTIYF; cdr3_nt: TGTGCCAGCAGTTTTTCGGGAAACTCTGGAAACACCATATATTTT
d_call: TRBD2; v_call: TRBV28; clone_size: -; j_call: TRBJ2-7; cdr3_aa: CASSLAGAVYEQYF; cdr3_nt: TGTGCCAGCAGTTTAGCGGGAGCGGTCTACGAGCAGTACTTC
d_call: TRBD2; v_call: TRBV28; clone_size: -; j_call: TRBJ2-1; cdr3_aa: CASSSRLAPESSEQFF; cdr3_nt: TGTGCCAGCAGTTCCCGACTAGCCCCTGAAAGCAGTGAGCAGTTCTTC
d_call: -; v_call: TRBV6-6; clone_size: -; j_call: TRBJ2-7; cdr3_aa: CASSNGGSSYEQYF; cdr3_nt: TGTGCCAGCAGTAATGGGGGGAGCTCCTACGAGCAGTACTTC
d_call: TRBD2; v_call: TRBV9; clone_size: -; j_call: TRBJ2-7; cdr3_aa: CASSVGTSGSYEQYF; cdr3_nt: TGTGCCAGCAGCGTAGGGACTAGTGGGAGCTACGAGCAGTACTTC
d_call: TRBD2; v_call: TRBV25-1; clone_size: -; j_call: TRBJ2-1; cdr3_aa: CASSDRGGASYNEQFF; cdr3_nt: TGTGCCAGCAGTGATCGCGGGGGGGCTTCCTACAATGAGCAGTTCTTC
d_call: -; v_call: TRBV5-1; clone_size: -; j_call: TRBJ2-5; cdr3_aa: CASRTTEQETQYF; cdr3_nt: TGCGCCAGCAGGACGACAGAGCAAGAGACCCAGTACTTC
d_call: -; v_call: TRBV28; clone_size: -; j_call: TRBJ2-1; cdr3_aa: CASRQRTASGNNEQFF; cdr3_nt: TGTGCCAGCAGGCAAAGGACGGCCTCCGGGAACAATGAGCAGTTCTTC
d_call: -; v_call: TRBV7-8; clone_size: -; j_call: TRBJ1-1; cdr3_aa: CASSLRENTEAFF; cdr3_nt: TGTGCCAGCAGCCTCAGGGAGAACACTGAAGCTTTCTTT
d_call: -; v_call: TRBV7-9; clone_size: -; j_call: TRBJ2-5; cdr3_aa: CASSLAGGRETQYF; cdr3_nt: TGTGCCAGCAGCTTAGCGGGGGGAAGAGAGACCCAGTACTTC
d_call: TRBD1; v_call: TRBV5-1; clone_size: -; j_call: TRBJ1-4; cdr3_aa: CASSMGQAREKLFF; cdr3_nt: TGCGCCAGCAGCATGGGACAGGCTAGGGAAAAACTGTTTTTT
d_call: TRBD2; v_call: TRBV27; clone_size: -; j_call: TRBJ2-1; cdr3_aa: CASSPELAGAHEQFF; cdr3_nt: TGTGCCAGCAGTCCTGAACTAGCGGGAGCCCATGAGCAGTTCTTC